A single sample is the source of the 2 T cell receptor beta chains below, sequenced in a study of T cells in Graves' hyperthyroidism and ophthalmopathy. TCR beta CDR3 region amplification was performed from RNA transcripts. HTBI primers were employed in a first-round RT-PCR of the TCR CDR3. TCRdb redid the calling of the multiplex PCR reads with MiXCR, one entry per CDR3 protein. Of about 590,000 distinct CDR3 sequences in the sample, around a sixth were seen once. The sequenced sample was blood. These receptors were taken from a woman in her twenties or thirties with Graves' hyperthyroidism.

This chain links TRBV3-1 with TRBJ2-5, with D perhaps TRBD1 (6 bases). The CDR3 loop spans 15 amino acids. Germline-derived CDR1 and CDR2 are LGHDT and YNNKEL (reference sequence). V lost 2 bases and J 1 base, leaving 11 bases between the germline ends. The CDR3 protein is CASSQSLQGQETQYF. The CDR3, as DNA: TGTGCCAGCAGCCAAAGTTTACAGGGCCAAGAGACCCAGTACTTC.

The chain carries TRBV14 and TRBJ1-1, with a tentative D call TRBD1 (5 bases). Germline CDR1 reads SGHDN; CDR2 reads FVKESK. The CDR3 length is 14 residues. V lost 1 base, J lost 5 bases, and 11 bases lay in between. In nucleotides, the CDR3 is TGTGCCAGCAGCCAAGCCGCCCCAGGGACTGAAGCTTTCTTT. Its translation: CASSQAAPGTEAFF.